What follows are 31 T cell receptor beta chains derived from one specimen sequenced in a study of blood T cell repertoires in COVID-19. Only in-frame clones appear in the TCRdb table, and some are missing; sequencing was by immunoSEQ multiplex PCR. This repertoire shows about 440,000 clones, 70% to 90% found once; its top ten account for 1.5% to 2%. Input material: PBMCs or T cells enriched from blood (not recorded which). Every receptor here comes from a woman younger than 35 with acute COVID-19.

The J gene is TRBJ2-7, the V gene TRBV7-2, with D tentatively TRBD2 (5 bases). Germline V gives CDR1 SGHTA, CDR2 FQGNSA. V was shortened by 1 base and J by 6 bases, with 13 bases between the two germline ends. This CDR3 spans 14 amino acids. CDR3 sequence reads: CASSLVDRRIEQYF. The CDR3 DNA reads as TGTGCCAGCAGCTTAGTGGACCGGAGGATCGAGCAGTACTTC.

The chain links TRBV5-6 to TRBJ1-2; maybe TRBD1 (6 bases). The V gene lost 5 bases and the J gene lost 4 bases, with 27 bases spanning the gap. Per the germline V gene, CDR1 is SGHDT and CDR2 is YYEEEE. The CDR3 contains 18 residues. The DNA for the CDR3 is TGTGCCAGCAGACGATACTATGGACAGAACCCCTCTGGCTATGGCTACACCTTC. It translates to CASRRYYGQNPSGYGYTF.

V is TRBV30 and J is TRBJ1-2; D not resolved. V shed 1 base and J shed 4 bases, with 16 bases lying between them. CDR1 GTSNPN and CDR2 SVGIG come from the germline V gene (reference sequence). The CDR3 length is 15 residues. CDR3 bases: TGTGCCTGGAGTGAAGTCCTTTCCCAGGCCTATGGCTACACCTTC. This translates into CAWSEVLSQAYGYTF.

This rearrangement joins TRBV4-1 to TRBJ2-1; D might be TRBD2 (6 bases). Between the trimmed V and J ends, which lost 0 bases and 12 bases, there was a span of 12 bases. The germline CDR1 and CDR2 sequences are MGHRA and YSYEKL. This CDR3 has 13 residues. The CDR3 here is CASSQEIGGRQFF. The DNA of the CDR3 is TGCGCCAGCAGCCAAGAGATCGGGGGTAGGCAGTTCTTC.

The V gene is TRBV20-1, the J gene TRBJ2-1; D remains ambiguous. Germline CDR1 DFQATT, CDR2 SNEGSKA (reference sequence). Trimming cost V 3 bases and J 2 bases, with 11 bases left between them. This CDR3 spans 14 amino acids. The chain's CDR3 is CSASPLVPYNEQFF. DNA for the CDR3: TGCAGTGCTAGTCCCCTAGTCCCCTACAATGAGCAGTTCTTC.

The chain has TRBV7-9 and TRBJ2-7, with TRBD2 matching over 8 bases. With 3 bases clipped from V and 2 bases from J, the junction kept 6 bases outside the gene matches. Germline V gene lookup returns CDR1 SEHNR and CDR2 FQNEAQ (reference sequence). The CDR3 covers 15 residues. The CDR3 spells CASSFGTSGPYEQYF. CDR3 sequence (DNA): TGTGCCAGCAGCTTTGGCACTAGCGGTCCCTACGAGCAGTACTTC.

This chain links TRBV5-1 with TRBJ1-3, with 11 bases matching TRBD1. The V segment lost 5 bases and the J segment 3 bases; nucleotides outside the gene matches: 7. Germline loops: CDR1 SGHRS, CDR2 YFSETQ. CDR3 length: 16 residues. Here the CDR3 DNA reads TGCGCCAGCAGACCCGGGACAGGGGGTGATGGAAACACCATATATTTT. Amino acids: CASRPGTGGDGNTIYF. The variable domain in full, completed from reference TRBV5-1 and TRBJ1-3, reads KAGVTQTPRYLIKTRGQQVTLSCSPISGHRSVSWYQQTPGQGLQFLFEYFSETQRNKGNFPGRFSGRQFSNSRSEMNVSTLELGDSALYLCASRPGTGGDGNTIYFGEGSWLTVV.

V gene TRBV5-6 combines with J gene TRBJ1-2; 8 bases align to TRBD1. Trimming took 4 bases from V and 2 from J; bases not matched to a gene: 10. This CDR3 has 16 amino acids. From germline, CDR1 is SGHDT and CDR2 YYEEEE. CDR3 amino acids: CASSEDRVSGNYGYTF. The CDR3 nucleotides read TGTGCCAGCAGCGAGGACAGGGTTAGTGGCAACTATGGCTACACCTTC. The full variable domain, rest sourced from reference TRBV5-6 and TRBJ1-2, is DAGVTQSPTHLIKTRGQQVTLRCSPKSGHDTVSWYQQALGQGPQFIFQYYEEEERQRGNFPDRFSGHQFPNYSSELNVNALLLGDSALYLCASSEDRVSGNYGYTFGSGTRLTVV.

The gene calls are TRBV19 and TRBJ1-3, with 9 bases identical to TRBD1. This CDR3 has 14 amino acids. Trimming cost V 5 bases and J 3 bases; bases outside gene matches: 2. Looked up from germline, CDR1 is LNHDA and CDR2 is SQIVND (reference sequence). In DNA, the CDR3 is TGTGCCAGTAGTGGGACAGGGATTGGAAACACCATATATTTT. It codes for CASSGTGIGNTIYF.

This chain joins TRBV9 and TRBJ1-3; D might be TRBD1 (6 bases). The V end lost 4 bases, the J end lost 4 bases, and 18 bases lay between the germline ends. CDR1 is SGDLS and CDR2 is YYNGEE in the germline V gene. This CDR3 is 16 amino acids long. The DNA of the CDR3 is TGTGCCAGCAGCACTACAGGACAGCCCACCGGAAACACCATATATTTT. Residues: CASSTTGQPTGNTIYF.

V gene TRBV27 combines with J gene TRBJ1-1; 7 bases fit TRBD1. The CDR3 runs to 15 residues. Germline V gene sequence: CDR1 MNHEY, CDR2 SMNVEV (reference sequence). The junction had 11 bases not matched to a gene; V was cut back by 7 bases and J by 3 bases. The CDR3 loop reads CASISKRGLDTEAFF. DNA of the CDR3: TGTGCCAGCATCTCAAAGAGGGGGCTGGACACTGAAGCTTTCTTT.

The V and J genes are TRBV6-2 or TRBV6-3 and TRBJ2-3; TRBD2 agrees at 8 bases. Germline lookup yields CDR1 MNHEY and CDR2 SVGEGT. V lost 6 bases and J lost 1; bases outside the gene matches: 6. CDR3 length: 15 amino acids. The CDR3 region has the DNA TGTGCCAGCAGCCTGCAAGCGGGGGGCACAGATACGCAGTATTTT. Protein product: CASSLQAGGTDTQYF.

The sample holds a few counts of this clone. This sequence joins TRBV12-3 or TRBV12-4 and TRBJ1-2, with D possibly being TRBD1 (5 bases). This CDR3 comprises 13 residues. V lost 6 bases, J lost 4 bases, and 12 bases lay in between. The CDR3 DNA follows: TGTGCCAGCAGCCCGACAGAAAGCTATGGCTACACCTTC. As protein: CASSPTESYGYTF.

V usage is TRBV19 and J usage is TRBJ1-3; D is perhaps TRBD1 (5 bases). Deletions cut 10 bases from V and 2 bases from J, with 9 bases between. The germline CDR1 and CDR2 sequences are LNHDA and SQIVND (reference sequence). This CDR3 region has 12 residues. The CDR3 is CATGTAGNTIYF. The CDR3 coding sequence is TGTGCCACCGGGACTGCTGGAAACACCATATATTTT.

A remark on this clone: The sample carries other DNA sequences with the same CDR3. The chain joins TRBV15 to TRBJ1-5, with D perhaps TRBD1 (5 bases). This CDR3 is built from 14 residues. V lost 1 base to trimming and J lost 7 bases, with 11 bases between them. In germline, CDR1 is LNHNV, CDR2 YYDKDF (reference sequence). CDR3 protein: CATSRGGEGQPQHF. CDR3 sequence (DNA): TGTGCCACCAGCAGAGGGGGGGAGGGACAGCCCCAGCATTTT.

This chain links TRBV2 with TRBJ2-3, with TRBD1 matching over 9 bases. J gave up 5 bases and V 2 bases, and 11 bases lay outside the gene matches. CDR1 SNHLY and CDR2 FYNNEI come from the germline V gene. CDR3 size: 17 residues. The CDR3 region is CASSERPLQGAGDTQYF. The CDR3 coding sequence is TGTGCCAGCAGTGAACGCCCACTACAGGGGGCTGGAGATACGCAGTATTTT.

The genes are TRBV27 and TRBJ1-6, with D possibly matching TRBD1 (5 bases). The V gene's germline CDR1 is MNHEY and CDR2 SMNVEV (reference sequence). This CDR3 has 13 amino acids. V was clipped by 8 bases and J by 8 bases, with 13 bases between them. CDR3 sequence reads: CASSPTDYSPLHF. In DNA, the CDR3 is TGTGCCAGCTCACCGACAGATTATTCACCCCTCCACTTT.

The chain recombines TRBV6-5 with TRBJ1-2, with D perhaps TRBD1 (6 bases). Germline CDR1 is MNHEY and CDR2 is SVGAGI. V lost 1 base and J lost 4, with 10 bases in between. This CDR3 is 14 amino acids long. CDR3 in amino acids: CASSYFQGSYGYTF. The CDR3 DNA follows: TGTGCCAGCAGTTACTTCCAGGGGAGCTATGGCTACACCTTC.

This clone was seen a few times. Other nucleotide sequences in the sample specify the same CDR3. This chain joins TRBV6-5 and TRBJ1-1; D perhaps matches TRBD1 (6 bases). Germline lookup yields CDR1 MNHEY and CDR2 SVGAGI. V was trimmed by 2 bases and J by 2 bases, leaving 9 bases between them. The CDR3 loop spans 14 amino acids. For the CDR3, the DNA is TGTGCCAGCAGTTACCTACAGGGTAACACTGAAGCTTTCTTT. Translating gives CASSYLQGNTEAFF.

The chain joins TRBV9 to TRBJ2-7, with 12 bases lining up with TRBD2. The V gene's germline CDR1 is SGDLS and CDR2 YYNGEE. The CDR3 loop spans 14 amino acids. Trimming cost V 7 bases and J 6 bases; bases outside gene matches: 8. The CDR3 DNA is TGTGCCAGCGGGCAGACTAGCGGGAGTGGCGAGCAGTACTTC. Translated, it gives CASGQTSGSGEQYF.

The table lists this clone with a count of one. The V call is TRBV18, the J call TRBJ1-1; TRBD1 matches at 7 bases. The germline V gene has CDR1 KGHSH and CDR2 LQKENI. The trim removed 3 bases at V and 3 bases at J, leaving 7 bases unmatched. The CDR3 is 15 amino acids. The CDR3 protein is CASSPRVDRDTEAFF. The DNA for the CDR3 is TGTGCCAGCTCACCGAGGGTTGACAGGGACACTGAAGCTTTCTTT.

The CDR3 sequence is CASSLTGSTEKLFF. The CDR3 DNA reads TGCGCCAGCAGCTTGACAGGTTCTACTGAAAAACTGTTTTTT. This chain connects TRBV5-1 to TRBJ1-4; D perhaps matches TRBD1 (5 bases). V lost 1 base and J 7 bases, leaving 11 bases between the germline ends. The CDR3 is 14 amino acids. Per the germline V gene, CDR1 is SGHRS and CDR2 is YFSETQ.

The chain couples TRBV2 to TRBJ1-2; possible D gene TRBD1, 5 bases. The germline V and J ends were trimmed by 9 bases and 4 bases, with 18 bases remaining between them. The V gene's germline CDR1 is SNHLY and CDR2 FYNNEI. This CDR3 has 14 residues. The DNA of the CDR3 is TGTGCCAGTTGGGGGACGATGGAGGGCTATGGCTACACCTTC. It codes for CASWGTMEGYGYTF.

This chain joins TRBV5-1 and TRBJ2-7; D may be TRBD1 (6 bases). Germline V gives CDR1 SGHRS, CDR2 YFSETQ. The CDR3 has 14 residues. V was pared by 5 bases and J by 3 bases, with 15 bases between. The CDR3 reads CASSFTGKRYEQYF. The CDR3 DNA reads as TGCGCCAGCAGTTTTACAGGGAAGCGCTACGAGCAGTACTTC.

The chain is built from TRBV11-3 and TRBJ2-5; TRBD1 is a possible D gene (6 bases). V was clipped by 6 bases and J by 2 bases, with 16 bases between them. CDR1 SGHNT and CDR2 YENEEA come from the germline V gene. The CDR3 totals 15 residues. The CDR3 reads CASSDDFDRQETQYF. The CDR3 nucleotides read TGTGCCAGCAGTGATGACTTCGACAGGCAAGAGACCCAGTACTTC. The full variable domain, with the rest looked up from reference TRBV11-3 and TRBJ2-5, is EAGVVQSPRYKIIEKKQPVAFWCNPISGHNTLYWYLQNLGQGPELLIRYENEEAVDDSQLPKDRFSAERLKGVDSTLKIQPAELGDSAVYLCASSDDFDRQETQYFGPGTRLLVL.

The gene calls are TRBV6-2 or TRBV6-3 and TRBJ2-3; D is ambiguous. The CDR3 loop spans 11 amino acids. The ends were cut back, 2 bases at V and 6 bases at J, with 3 bases in the middle. Germline V gene data show CDR1 as MNHEY and CDR2 as SVGEGT. As DNA, the CDR3 is TGTGCCAGCAGTTACCTTGATACGCAGTATTTT. This sequence encodes CASSYLDTQYF.

The chain uses TRBV16 and TRBJ1-4, with D possibly matching TRBD1 (6 bases). Looked up from germline, CDR1 is KGHSY and CDR2 is FQNENV. V lost 4 bases, J lost 4 bases, and 13 bases lay in between. This CDR3 region has 15 residues. The CDR3 coding sequence is TGTGCCAGCAGCCTCAGTCAACAGGGTAATGAAAAACTGTTTTTT. Residues: CASSLSQQGNEKLFF.

The chain recombines TRBV6-5 with TRBJ2-4, with D possibly matching TRBD2 (6 bases). V dropped 8 bases and J dropped 0 bases, with 11 bases sitting between them. The CDR3 extends over 14 amino acids. Germline CDR1 and CDR2: MNHEY and SVGAGI. CDR3 in DNA: TGTGCCAGCGGAGGGGCCGGAGCCAAAAACATTCAGTACTTC. Translated, it gives CASGGAGAKNIQYF.

The rearrangement links TRBV19 to TRBJ1-6; TRBD1 might be the D (5 bases). Trimming took 2 bases from V and 8 from J, leaving 13 bases between them. Germline V gives CDR1 LNHDA, CDR2 SQIVND (reference sequence). This CDR3 is 15 amino acids long. The CDR3 coding sequence is TGTGCCAGTAGTATAAATGGACAAAAGGATTCACCCCTCCACTTT. Residues: CASSINGQKDSPLHF.

V gene TRBV15 combines with J gene TRBJ1-5; 7 bases agree with TRBD1. The V gene's germline CDR1 is LNHNV and CDR2 YYDKDF (reference sequence). This CDR3 is 15 amino acids long. V shed 1 base, J shed 6 bases, and the junction held 6 bases outside the gene matches. The CDR3 region is CATSRGSGGGQPQHF. The DNA for the CDR3 is TGTGCCACCAGCAGAGGGTCAGGGGGAGGTCAGCCCCAGCATTTT.

V usage is TRBV7-2 and J usage is TRBJ2-1, with TRBD1 as a possible D gene (5 bases). V gave up 5 bases and J gave up 8 bases, with 19 bases separating them. In germline, CDR1 is SGHTA, CDR2 FQGNSA. The CDR3 is 15 residues long. The CDR3 sequence: CASSHRHQLQDEQFF. The CDR3 DNA is TGTGCCAGCAGCCACCGACACCAACTACAGGATGAGCAGTTCTTC.